This note documents a single T cell receptor (beta chain) sequence. The antigen is undetermined. V lost 4 bases and J 3 bases, leaving 10 bases between the germline ends. CDR3 size: 14 residues. Germline values: CDR1 MNHNS, CDR2 SASEGT. This record belongs to a study of cytomegalovirus exposure and HLA in healthy donors. PCR involved 60 Vbeta and 13 Jbeta primers. Assay: immunoSEQ multiplex PCR; the TCRdb copy retains only in-frame clones and omits some. The sample includes around 150,000 clones, approximately 80% seen only once; the top ten take around 3.1%. Study-level points and caveats: When the data were analyzed later, several of the most significant clusters appeared to be linked to common viral pathogens. Using a false discovery rate of 0.05, a later analysis showed that around 16,000 TCR beta sequences were associated with HLA alleles.

The sequence came from a man aged 40-55 years in good health and CMV-seronegative. The rearrangement links TRBV6-1 to TRBJ1-5; D possibly corresponds to TRBD1 (5 bases). The sequencing sample was made of PBMCs. This CDR3 is CASSGGLSNQPQHF. CDR3 DNA sequence: TGTGCCAGCAGTGGGGGCCTTTCCAATCAGCCCCAGCATTTT.